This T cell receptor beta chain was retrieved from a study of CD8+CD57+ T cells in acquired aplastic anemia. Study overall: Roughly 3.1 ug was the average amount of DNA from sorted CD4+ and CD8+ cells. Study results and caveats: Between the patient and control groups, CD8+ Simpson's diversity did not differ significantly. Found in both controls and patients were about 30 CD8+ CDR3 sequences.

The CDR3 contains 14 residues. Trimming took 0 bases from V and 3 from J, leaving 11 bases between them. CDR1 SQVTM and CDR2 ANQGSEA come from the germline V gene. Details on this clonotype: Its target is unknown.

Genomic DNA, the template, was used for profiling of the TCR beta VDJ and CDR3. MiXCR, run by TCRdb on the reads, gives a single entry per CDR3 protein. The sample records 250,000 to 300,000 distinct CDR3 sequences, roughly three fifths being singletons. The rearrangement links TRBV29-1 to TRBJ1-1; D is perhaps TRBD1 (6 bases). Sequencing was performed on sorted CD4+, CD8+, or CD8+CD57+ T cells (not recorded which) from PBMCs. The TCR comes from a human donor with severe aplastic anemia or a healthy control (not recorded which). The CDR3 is CSVEDRGPYTEAFF. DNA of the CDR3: TGCAGCGTTGAAGACAGGGGTCCCTACACTGAAGCTTTCTTT.